These 29 T cell receptor beta chains came from one sample sequenced in a study of human T cells and chemical hapten exposure. TCRdb reprocessed the RACE reads via MiXCR and lists one record per CDR3 protein. The table lists fewer than 200,000 distinct CDR3 sequences, roughly 30% of them singletons, with nearly 3% in the top ten. Indicated time point: pre-sensitization, week 0. This sample's treatment: therapeutic diphenylcyclopropenone sensitization with weekly scalp DPC. The input for sequencing was whole blood, taken in connection with sensitization to the hapten diphenylcyclopropenone (DPC). Receptors originate from a woman in her twenties or thirties with alopecia areata. Some clones in this sample may be carry-over from other donors' samples.

V is TRBV27 and J is TRBJ1-1, with 8 bases matching TRBD1. V lost 5 bases to trimming and J lost 3 bases; unmatched junction nucleotides: 5. The length of the CDR3 is 14 residues. Germline V gives CDR1 MNHEY, CDR2 SMNVEV (reference sequence). CDR3: CASSPGQGDTEAFF. The CDR3 coding sequence is TGTGCCAGCAGTCCTGGACAGGGTGACACTGAAGCTTTCTTT.

In this sample, this clonotype turned up a few times. The V gene is TRBV27, the J gene TRBJ1-1; the D gene is possibly TRBD1 (5 bases). This CDR3 has 13 residues. Per the germline V gene, CDR1 is MNHEY and CDR2 is SMNVEV (reference sequence). The ends were cut back, 5 bases at V and 5 bases at J, with 12 bases in the middle. The CDR3 reads CASSTQGVTEAFF. The CDR3, as DNA: TGTGCCAGCAGTACCCAGGGTGTAACTGAAGCTTTCTTT.

The chain links TRBV4-3 to TRBJ1-1, with D unclear. The CDR3 covers 14 residues. Trimming removed 0 bases at V and 5 bases at J, with 10 bases between. Germline V lookup: CDR1 LGHNA, CDR2 YSLEER. CDR3 residues: CASSQEGRRTEAFF. CDR3 coding DNA: TGCGCCAGCAGCCAAGAGGGCCGGAGGACTGAAGCTTTCTTT.

V and J are TRBV28 and TRBJ1-2; D remains ambiguous. V was pared by 1 base and J by 7 bases, with 10 bases between. The CDR3 totals 13 residues. Germline CDR1 reads MDHEN; CDR2 reads SYDVKM. As DNA, the CDR3 is TGTGCCAGCAGTTTATCAGGCGCGGGTGGCTACACCTTC. Amino acid sequence: CASSLSGAGGYTF.

The V call is TRBV7-9, the J call TRBJ1-3, with a tentative D call TRBD1 (5 bases). This CDR3 is built from 15 residues. V was shortened by 8 bases and J by 0 bases, with 14 bases between the two germline ends. CDR1 SEHNR and CDR2 FQNEAQ come from the germline V gene (reference sequence). CDR3 protein: CASSRDSLSGNTIYF. DNA of the CDR3: TGTGCCAGCTCCCGTGACAGTCTCTCTGGAAACACCATATATTTT.

The chain couples TRBV27 to TRBJ2-1; TRBD2 matches 14 bases. Germline assignment: CDR1 MNHEY and CDR2 SMNVEV (reference sequence). The CDR3 extends over 17 amino acids. Trimming at V came to 3 bases and at J to 8 bases, leaving 9 bases not matched to a gene. In nucleotides, the CDR3 is TGTGCCAGCAGTTTCCCCCGACTAGCGGGGGGGACGGATGAGCAGTTCTTC. Protein product: CASSFPRLAGGTDEQFF.

CDR3 amino acids: CASSSTGGNQKLFF. CDR3 DNA: TGTGCCAGCAGTTCGACAGGGGGCAACCAAAAACTGTTTTTT. The chain has TRBV12-3 or TRBV12-4 and TRBJ1-4, with 10 bases aligning to TRBD1. Trimming took 4 bases from V and 9 from J; bases not matched to a gene: 5. The CDR3 covers 14 residues.

The gene calls are TRBV7-2 and TRBJ2-7, with 12 bases identical to TRBD2. The CDR3 length is 14 residues. The germline V gene has CDR1 SGHTA and CDR2 FQGNSA. V lost 5 bases, J lost 4 bases, and 3 bases stayed unmatched. The CDR3: CASSVTSGRYEQYF. The CDR3, as DNA: TGTGCCAGCAGCGTTACTAGCGGGAGGTACGAGCAGTACTTC.

V usage is TRBV5-1 and J usage is TRBJ1-4; tentatively, D is TRBD1 (5 bases). Trimming removed 1 base from V and 11 bases from J, with 18 bases in between. The CDR3 totals 15 residues. Looked up from germline, CDR1 is SGHRS and CDR2 is YFSETQ. The CDR3 region has the DNA TGCGCCAGCAGCTTGAATTCCCAGGGAGGAGGCAAACTGTTTTTT. This codes for CASSLNSQGGGKLFF.

The chain links TRBV18 to TRBJ2-5; TRBD1 or TRBD2 may be the D gene (5 bases each). The CDR3 loop spans 13 amino acids. Trimming took off 2 bases at V and 1 base at J, with 5 bases between the two ends. Germline V lookup: CDR1 KGHSH, CDR2 LQKENI. CDR3 nucleotides: TGTGCCAGCTCACCAGGGACCCAAGAGACCCAGTACTTC. This encodes CASSPGTQETQYF.

V usage is TRBV29-1 and J usage is TRBJ1-1; TRBD1 matches at 9 bases. The CDR3 runs 15 residues. CDR1 is SQVTM and CDR2 is ANQGSEA in the germline V gene. With 8 bases clipped from V and 7 bases from J, the junction kept 17 bases outside the gene matches. CDR3 amino acids: CSTSTSGQGWGEAFF. CDR3 bases: TGCAGCACCTCAACCTCGGGACAGGGTTGGGGTGAAGCTTTCTTT.

This clonotype came up a few times. The chain joins TRBV21-1 to TRBJ2-2; the table's D gene call, TRBD2, was not cross checked with the DNA. TRBV21-1 is designated a pseudogene. The CDR3 runs 18 residues. CDR3 coding DNA: TGTGCCAGCAGCAAGCAAGAGCGGCAGGCAATTCCTCCCGGGGAGCTGTTTTTT. It specifies CASSKQERQAIPPGELFF.

The table lists this clonotype with a few counts. This rearrangement joins TRBV2 to TRBJ1-5; D is possibly TRBD1 (6 bases). The germline V and J ends were trimmed by 6 bases and 6 bases, with 12 bases remaining between them. In germline, CDR1 is SNHLY, CDR2 FYNNEI. The CDR3 is 13 residues long. The CDR3 loop reads CASRQGLVQPQHF. CDR3 in DNA: TGTGCCAGCAGACAGGGTTTGGTTCAGCCCCAGCATTTT.

The chain has TRBV2 and TRBJ1-4, with D maybe TRBD1 (6 bases). Between the trimmed V and J ends, which lost 7 bases and 8 bases, there was a span of 17 bases. The germline V gene encodes CDR1 SNHLY and CDR2 FYNNEI. This CDR3 contains 14 residues. Here the CDR3 reads CASTQQGTVEKLFF. The CDR3 DNA is TGTGCCAGCACCCAACAGGGTACCGTCGAAAAACTGTTTTTT.

This clonotype was seen only a few times. This sequence joins TRBV9 and TRBJ2-7; no reliable D call. The CDR3 runs to 14 residues. Trimming pared 0 bases from V and 2 bases from J, leaving 9 bases between. Germline lookup yields CDR1 SGDLS and CDR2 YYNGEE. The CDR3 protein is CASSVGNIPYEQYF. CDR3 coding DNA: TGTGCCAGCAGCGTAGGTAACATTCCCTACGAGCAGTACTTC.

V and J are TRBV29-1 and TRBJ2-1; 11 positions agree with TRBD2. J was trimmed by 3 bases and V by 4 bases; bases with no gene match: 8. The CDR3 is 16 amino acids. Germline values: CDR1 SQVTM, CDR2 ANQGSEA. The CDR3 reads CSVARTSGFDYNEQFF. The CDR3 DNA follows: TGCAGCGTTGCCCGGACTAGCGGGTTTGACTACAATGAGCAGTTCTTC.

The CDR3 DNA follows: TGTGCCAGCAGTTCCCCCCCGGGGACAGGGGGATACGAGCAGTACTTC. Translation: CASSSPPGTGGYEQYF. The chain carries TRBV28 and TRBJ2-7; 11 bases are shared with TRBD1. The J segment lost 4 bases and the V segment lost 4 bases, leaving 9 bases of the junction unmatched. Per the germline V gene, CDR1 is MDHEN and CDR2 is SYDVKM. This CDR3 comprises 16 residues.

The chain is built from TRBV29-1 and TRBJ2-2; 8 nucleotides line up with TRBD2. This CDR3 region has 14 residues. Germline V gene sequence: CDR1 SQVTM, CDR2 ANQGSEA. Losses at the gene ends were 4 bases for V and 3 bases for J; bases not matched to a gene: 4. CDR3 DNA sequence: TGCAGCGTTGGGGGCGGGGGGTACACCGGGGAGCTGTTTTTT. Its translation: CSVGGGGYTGELFF.

Written as DNA, the CDR3 is TGTGCCAGCAGTTCCGGGACAGGGGTGGGCGAGCAGTACTTC. The encoded protein is CASSSGTGVGEQYF. The V gene is TRBV6-2 or TRBV6-3, the J gene TRBJ2-7; TRBD1 aligns across 10 bases. In germline, CDR1 is MNHEY, CDR2 SVGEGT. Trimming cost V 4 bases and J 6 bases; bases outside gene matches: 6. This CDR3 contains 14 residues.

This clonotype was counted between two and nine times. V is TRBV28 and J is TRBJ2-1; no clear D. This CDR3 has 15 residues. Per germline, CDR1 MDHEN and CDR2 SYDVKM. Trimming stripped 4 bases from V and 1 base from J, with 11 bases between. Here the CDR3 reads CASSSSANSYNEQFF. DNA of the CDR3: TGTGCCAGCAGTTCATCGGCCAATTCCTACAATGAGCAGTTCTTC.

J is TRBJ2-7 and V is TRBV6-1, with 15 bases aligning to TRBD2. The CDR3 has 14 residues. J gave up 2 bases and V 8 bases, and 1 base lay outside the gene matches. CDR1 and CDR2 (germline): MNHNS, SASEGT. The CDR3 loop reads CASGTSGGTYEQYF. The CDR3 DNA reads as TGTGCCAGCGGGACTAGCGGGGGGACCTACGAGCAGTACTTC.

The sample holds a few counts of this clonotype. J is TRBJ1-1 and V is TRBV9; maybe TRBD1 (6 bases). The CDR3 spans 14 residues. V lost 0 bases and J lost 8, with 14 bases in between. CDR1 and CDR2 (germline): SGDLS, YYNGEE. Written as DNA, the CDR3 is TGTGCCAGCAGCGTAGAAGGAGACAGGCGGGAAGCTTTCTTT. It codes for CASSVEGDRREAFF.

This clonotype was observed a few times. The V and J genes are TRBV28 and TRBJ2-1; a possible D gene is TRBD2 (6 bases). The V end lost 3 bases, the J end lost 0 bases, and 18 bases lay between the germline ends. Germline V CDR1 and CDR2: MDHEN, SYDVKM. The CDR3 has 18 amino acids. The CDR3 loop reads CASSFRAGTSSSYNEQFF. The CDR3 DNA follows: TGTGCCAGCAGTTTCAGGGCCGGGACTTCTAGCTCCTACAATGAGCAGTTCTTC.

Note on this clonotype: The junction differs from germline at one of its ends, possibly a read error. V and J are TRBV7-2 and TRBJ2-1; TRBD2 agrees at 11 bases. The CDR3 contains 16 residues. The germline gives CDR1 SGHTA, CDR2 FQGNSA. CDR3: CASTLTSGGSYNEQFF. CDR3 coding DNA: TGTGCCAGCACCTTAACTAGCGGGGGAAGCTACAATGAGCAGTTCTTC. The variable domain in full, with the rest retrieved from reference TRBV7-2 and TRBJ2-1, is GAGVSQSPSNKVTEKGKDVELRCDPISGHTALYWYRQSLGQGLEFLIYFQGNSAPDKSGLPSDRFSAERTGGSVSTLTIQRTQQEDSAVYLCASTLTSGGSYNEQFFGPGTRLTVL.

This clonotype occurred a few times. This chain uses TRBV20-1 with TRBJ1-5, with 9 nucleotides matching TRBD1. The CDR3 is 14 residues long. Germline V gene data show CDR1 as DFQATT and CDR2 as SNEGSKA (reference sequence). Trimming cost V 2 bases and J 7 bases; bases outside gene matches: 6. The CDR3 sequence: CSARKQGAGQPQHF. CDR3 DNA: TGCAGTGCTAGAAAACAGGGGGCCGGGCAGCCCCAGCATTTT.

Only a few counts were recorded for this clonotype. V gene TRBV12-3 or TRBV12-4 combines with J gene TRBJ1-1; no clear D. The CDR3 loop spans 13 amino acids. With 3 bases removed from V and 4 bases from J, the gap between germline ends came to 9 bases. The chain's CDR3 is CASSLKWGTEAFF. The CDR3 nucleotides read TGTGCCAGCAGTTTGAAGTGGGGCACTGAAGCTTTCTTT.

This clonotype was recorded a few times. The rearrangement uses TRBV3-2 and TRBJ2-5; the table's D call, TRBD2, was not checked against the DNA. TRBV3-2 is reported as a pseudogene. This CDR3 comprises 18 residues. This CDR3 reads CASSQDCPKVRALETQYF. CDR3 in DNA: TGTGCCAGCAGCCAAGATTGCCCTAAAGTGAGGGCCCTGGAGACCCAGTACTTC.

This clonotype has a handful of counts. This chain joins TRBV10-3 and TRBJ1-6, with D tentatively TRBD1 (5 bases). V dropped 6 bases and J dropped 6 bases, with 9 bases sitting between them. CDR1 and CDR2 (germline): ENHRY, SYGVKD. The CDR3 has 13 amino acids. The CDR3 is CAISRDGNSPLHF. In DNA, the CDR3 is TGTGCCATCAGCCGGGACGGTAATTCACCCCTCCACTTT.

V gene TRBV7-9 combines with J gene TRBJ1-5; D is unclear. The V end was cut by 5 bases, the J end by 4 bases, with 12 bases between. Per germline, CDR1 SEHNR and CDR2 FQNEAQ (reference sequence). This CDR3 has 14 residues. CDR3 in amino acids: CASSPALVNQPQHF. As DNA, the CDR3 is TGTGCCAGCAGCCCCGCCCTTGTAAATCAGCCCCAGCATTTT.